This T cell receptor beta chain is drawn from a study of blood T cell repertoires in COVID-19. At the level of the study: Symptom resolution, clearance, or two negative PCRs marked the recovered donors of Cohort 3. Sites in the United States, Italy and Spain provided acute and convalescent COVID-19 samples.

Cohort allocation depended upon clinical history that participants reported. In germline, CDR1 is SGHNT, CDR2 YYREEE (reference sequence). The germline V and J ends were trimmed by 6 bases and 2 bases, with 15 bases remaining between them. The CDR3 sequence is 14 residues long. Original methodology: Estimates of nucleated cell counts were drawn from the amplification of reference gene primers. Sequenced by immunoSEQ multiplex PCR; TCRdb stores in-frame clones only, minus some. V and J calls and clone size follow that table, whereas D and trimming were derived from the DNA. The sample has fewer than 350,000 clones; approximately 90% are singletons.

This TCR derives from a woman aged 55-70 years in a cohort exposed to, infected with or recovered from COVID-19 (not recorded which). The chain links TRBV5-4 to TRBJ2-7; tentatively, D is TRBD1 (6 bases). Sequenced input: PBMCs or T cells enriched from blood (not recorded which). The CDR3 sequence is CASNREDRPYEQYF. CDR3 DNA sequence: TGTGCCAGCAACAGGGAAGACAGACCCTACGAGCAGTACTTC. Together with reference TRBV5-4 and TRBJ2-7, the CDR3 gives the full variable domain: ETGVTQSPTHLIKTRGQQVTLRCSSQSGHNTVSWYQQALGQGPQFIFQYYREEENGRGNFPPRFSGLQFPNYSSELNVNALELDDSALYLCASNREDRPYEQYFGPGTRLTVT.